One and the same sample provided the 14 T cell receptor beta chains below, sequenced in a study of Graves' ophthalmopathy and Graves' hyperthyroidism. RNA transcripts yielded amplified TCR beta CDR3 regions. First-round RT-PCR used HTBI primers; second-round multiplex PCR followed. Using its own MiXCR run on the multiplex PCR reads, TCRdb lists one record per CDR3 protein. In the table there are 1 million to 1.3 million distinct CDR3 sequences, 35% to 40% of which are singletons. The sample was peripheral blood or thyroid tissue (not recorded which). These receptors came from an adult man with Graves' hyperthyroidism.

This clonotype has a count of ten or more. The CDR3 protein is CASSPQATQYF. CDR3 bases: TGTGCCAGCAGCCCTCAGGCGACCCAGTACTTC. The chain links TRBV7-9 to TRBJ2-5; D ambiguous. Germline CDR1 and CDR2: SEHNR and FQNEAQ (reference sequence). V was clipped by 5 bases and J by 7 bases, with 8 bases between them. CDR3 size: 11 residues.

This clonotype was recorded at least ten times. The V call is TRBV20-1, the J call TRBJ1-5; D is ambiguous. Trimming cost V 1 base and J 6 bases, with 10 bases left between them. The CDR3 sequence is 13 residues long. Germline V CDR1 and CDR2: DFQATT, SNEGSKA (reference sequence). The CDR3 sequence is CSARVGGFQPQHF. CDR3 DNA: TGCAGTGCTAGAGTGGGCGGGTTTCAGCCCCAGCATTTT.

This chain joins TRBV4-3 and TRBJ1-6, with D uncertain. Germline V gives CDR1 LGHNA, CDR2 YSLEER. V was trimmed by 0 bases and J by 4 bases, leaving 16 bases between them. The CDR3 is 18 amino acids. CDR3 loop: CASSQDFPDGRYNSPLHF. CDR3 DNA: TGCGCCAGCAGCCAAGATTTCCCGGACGGAAGATATAATTCACCCCTCCACTTT.

This clonotype was observed at least ten times. This rearrangement joins TRBV25-1 to TRBJ1-1; tentative D call: TRBD1 (6 bases). Germline lookup yields CDR1 MGHDK and CDR2 SYGVNS. The CDR3 runs to 13 residues. V shed 5 bases and J shed 4 bases, with 11 bases lying between them. The CDR3 DNA sequence: TGTGCCAGCAGTCGGCCAGGGGCCACTGAAGCTTTCTTT. Translating gives CASSRPGATEAFF. Full variable domain (rest looked up from reference TRBV25-1 and TRBJ1-1): EADIYQTPRYLVIGTGKKITLECSQTMGHDKMYWYQQDPGMELHLIHYSYGVNSTEKGDLSSESTVSRIRTEHFPLTLESARPSHTSQYLCASSRPGATEAFFGQGTRLTVV.

A few counts support this clonotype. This chain joins TRBV10-2 and TRBJ2-6, with D tentatively TRBD1 or TRBD2 (5 bases each). Germline CDR1 is WSHSY and CDR2 is SAAADI. There are 17 residues in the CDR3. The V gene lost 6 bases and the J gene lost 2 bases, with 17 bases spanning the gap. The CDR3 sequence: CASSPGQETPGANVLTF. In nucleotides, the CDR3 is TGCGCCAGCAGCCCGGGGCAAGAGACCCCTGGGGCCAACGTCCTGACTTTC.

This chain joins TRBV10-3 and TRBJ1-2; D unresolved. Trimming stripped 8 bases from V and 5 bases from J, with 15 bases between. The CDR3 sequence is 13 residues long. The V gene's germline CDR1 is ENHRY and CDR2 SYGVKD. CDR3 amino acids: CAIGNRDGYGYTF. For the CDR3, the DNA is TGTGCCATCGGTAACCGCGATGGTTATGGCTACACCTTC.

This clonotype was detected many times. The chain carries TRBV14 and TRBJ2-7, with D unresolved. The V end was cut by 0 bases, the J end by 10 bases, with 10 bases between. Germline V gene lookup returns CDR1 SGHDN and CDR2 FVKESK. This CDR3 contains 12 residues. In DNA, the CDR3 is TGTGCCAGCAGCCAAGATGCAGCCCGCCAGTACTTC. Translated: CASSQDAARQYF.

This clonotype has a count of ten or more. The chain has TRBV2 and TRBJ2-7, with D unresolved. Germline-derived CDR1 and CDR2 are SNHLY and FYNNEI. The V end lost 3 bases, the J end lost 0 bases, and 6 bases lay between the germline ends. This CDR3 region has 13 residues. CDR3 region: CASSDVFSYEQYF. CDR3 nucleotide sequence: TGTGCCAGCAGTGACGTTTTCTCCTACGAGCAGTACTTC.

This clonotype has only a few counts. Compared with germline, one end of the junction differs, possibly owing to a read error. The chain uses TRBV7-7 and TRBJ2-6; D may match TRBD1 or TRBD2 (5 bases each). The CDR3 has 15 amino acids. Germline CDR1 and CDR2: SSHAT and FNYEAQ (reference sequence). CDR3 residues: CASSPHGAGANVLTF. For the CDR3, the DNA is TGTGCTAGCAGCCCCCACGGGGCGGGGGCCAACGTCCTGACTTTC.

This clonotype was picked up many times. The chain uses TRBV2 and TRBJ1-6, with D perhaps matching TRBD1 (5 bases). CDR3 length: 14 amino acids. CDR1 and CDR2 from the germline V gene are SNHLY and FYNNEI. V was shortened by 6 bases and J by 11 bases, with 17 bases between the two germline ends. This CDR3 reads CASSADSRGTPLHF. The CDR3 DNA sequence: TGTGCCAGCAGCGCCGACAGTCGGGGGACACCCCTCCACTTT.

The chain employs TRBV7-2 and TRBJ2-7, with 9 bases identical to TRBD1. From germline, CDR1 is SGHTA and CDR2 FQGNSA. V dropped 6 bases and J dropped 9; count of bases not matched to a gene: 15. This CDR3 region has 15 residues. CDR3 sequence reads: CASSLSGQGLRGQYF. CDR3 DNA sequence: TGTGCCAGCAGTTTAAGCGGACAGGGGCTTCGGGGGCAGTACTTC. Filled out from reference TRBV7-2 and TRBJ2-7, the complete variable domain reads GAGVSQSPSNKVTEKGKDVELRCDPISGHTALYWYRQSLGQGLEFLIYFQGNSAPDKSGLPSDRFSAERTGGSVSTLTIQRTQQEDSAVYLCASSLSGQGLRGQYFGPGTRLTVT.

The gene calls are TRBV10-3 and TRBJ1-1; D gene ambiguous. Trimming took 3 bases from V and 3 from J, leaving 8 bases between them. Germline CDR1 is ENHRY and CDR2 is SYGVKD. There are 13 residues in the CDR3. CDR3 region: CAISELRDTEAFF. The CDR3 DNA reads TGTGCCATCAGTGAATTAAGGGACACTGAAGCTTTCTTT.

This clonotype was picked up many times. The chain uses TRBV9 and TRBJ1-3, with D perhaps matching TRBD1 (5 bases). Trimming removed 3 bases from V and 0 bases from J, with 16 bases in between. The CDR3 totals 17 residues. CDR1 and CDR2 (germline): SGDLS, YYNGEE. CDR3 in DNA: TGTGCCAGCAGCGGCAGCCGCGGCAGGGCCTCTGGAAACACCATATATTTT. Protein product: CASSGSRGRASGNTIYF.

This clonotype has at least ten counts. V usage is TRBV7-2 and J usage is TRBJ1-4; 7 bases match TRBD1. Trimming removed 5 bases from V and 0 bases from J; junction bases left unmatched: 3. The CDR3 has 15 amino acids. Per the germline V gene, CDR1 is SGHTA and CDR2 is FQGNSA. Here the CDR3 reads CASSPQGATNEKLFF. CDR3 sequence (DNA): TGTGCCAGCAGCCCTCAGGGGGCAACTAATGAAAAACTGTTTTTT.